These T cell receptor beta chains were read from a single sample in a study of T cells in Graves' hyperthyroidism and ophthalmopathy. Via MiXCR, TCRdb re-called the multiplex PCR reads, giving one row per CDR3 protein. The table shows approximately 700,000 distinct CDR3 sequences, with less than 45% occurring only once. Sequenced material: peripheral blood or thyroid tissue (not recorded which). The receptors originated from an adult man with Graves' disease, either hyperthyroidism or ophthalmopathy (not recorded which). Both conserved end residues are trimmed from each CDR3. Each record gives: V gene, J gene, CDR3 protein.

v_call: TRBV7-9; j_call: TRBJ2-7; cdr3_aa: AGGTGADEQY
v_call: TRBV7-9; j_call: TRBJ1-1; cdr3_aa: ASSLEGLDF
v_call: TRBV7-8; j_call: TRBJ1-1; cdr3_aa: ARGGRGLTEAF
v_call: TRBV29-1; j_call: TRBJ1-1; cdr3_aa: SVAGKSFGNTEAF
v_call: TRBV10-3; j_call: TRBJ1-2; cdr3_aa: AISESTGVSYGYT
v_call: TRBV10-2; j_call: TRBJ1-2; cdr3_aa: ASSEEQGRGYT
v_call: TRBV5-6; j_call: TRBJ2-5; cdr3_aa: ASTPRGTGTQY
v_call: TRBV25-1; j_call: TRBJ1-4; cdr3_aa: ASSSDGGREKLF
v_call: TRBV10-2; j_call: TRBJ1-4; cdr3_aa: ASSFPSEKLF
v_call: TRBV10-3; j_call: TRBJ2-7; cdr3_aa: AIKPGTAYEQY
v_call: TRBV12-3/TRBV12-4; j_call: TRBJ1-4; cdr3_aa: ASSLSRGHEKLF
v_call: TRBV20-1; j_call: TRBJ1-5; cdr3_aa: SAREWGGLVQPQH
v_call: TRBV20-1; j_call: TRBJ1-1; cdr3_aa: SAHEGNTEAF